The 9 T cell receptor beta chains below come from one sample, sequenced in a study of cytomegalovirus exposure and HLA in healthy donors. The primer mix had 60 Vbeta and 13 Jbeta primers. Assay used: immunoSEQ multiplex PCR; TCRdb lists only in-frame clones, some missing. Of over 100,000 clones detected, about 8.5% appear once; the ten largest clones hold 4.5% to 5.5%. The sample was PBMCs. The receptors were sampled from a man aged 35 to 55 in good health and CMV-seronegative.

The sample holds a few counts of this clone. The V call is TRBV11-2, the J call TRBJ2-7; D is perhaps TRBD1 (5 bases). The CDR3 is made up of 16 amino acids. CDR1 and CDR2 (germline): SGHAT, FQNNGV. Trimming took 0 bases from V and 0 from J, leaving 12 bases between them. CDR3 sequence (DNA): TGTGCCAGCAGCTTAGATCGTCCAGGGAACTCCTACGAGCAGTACTTC. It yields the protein CASSLDRPGNSYEQYF.

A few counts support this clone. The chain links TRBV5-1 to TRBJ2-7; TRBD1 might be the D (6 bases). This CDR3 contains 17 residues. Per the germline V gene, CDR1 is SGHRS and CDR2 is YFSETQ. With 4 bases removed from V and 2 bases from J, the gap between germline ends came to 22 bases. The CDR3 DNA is TGCGCCAGCAGCCGGGACACCAATGCCCGTCTTCCCTACGAGCAGTACTTC. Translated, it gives CASSRDTNARLPYEQYF. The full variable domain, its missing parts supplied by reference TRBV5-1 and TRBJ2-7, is KAGVTQTPRYLIKTRGQQVTLSCSPISGHRSVSWYQQTPGQGLQFLFEYFSETQRNKGNFPGRFSGRQFSNSRSEMNVSTLELGDSALYLCASSRDTNARLPYEQYFGPGTRLTVT.

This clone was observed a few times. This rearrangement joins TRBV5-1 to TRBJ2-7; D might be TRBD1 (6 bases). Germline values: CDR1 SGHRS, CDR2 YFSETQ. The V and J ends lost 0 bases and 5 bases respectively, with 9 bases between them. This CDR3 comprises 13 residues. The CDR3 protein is CASSLGTEDEQYF. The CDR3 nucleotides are TGCGCCAGCAGCTTGGGGACAGAGGACGAGCAGTACTTC. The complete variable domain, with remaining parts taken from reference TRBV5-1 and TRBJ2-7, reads KAGVTQTPRYLIKTRGQQVTLSCSPISGHRSVSWYQQTPGQGLQFLFEYFSETQRNKGNFPGRFSGRQFSNSRSEMNVSTLELGDSALYLCASSLGTEDEQYFGPGTRLTVT.

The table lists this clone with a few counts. CDR3 coding DNA: TGCGCCAGCAGCTTGGGGCCGGGGGGGACCTACGAGCAGTACTTC. Translating gives CASSLGPGGTYEQYF. The rearrangement links TRBV5-1 to TRBJ2-7; 8 positions match TRBD2. In germline, CDR1 is SGHRS, CDR2 YFSETQ. CDR3 length: 15 residues. V lost 0 bases and J lost 2; bases outside the gene matches: 4. Variable domain in full (rest from reference TRBV5-1 and TRBJ2-7): KAGVTQTPRYLIKTRGQQVTLSCSPISGHRSVSWYQQTPGQGLQFLFEYFSETQRNKGNFPGRFSGRQFSNSRSEMNVSTLELGDSALYLCASSLGPGGTYEQYFGPGTRLTVT.

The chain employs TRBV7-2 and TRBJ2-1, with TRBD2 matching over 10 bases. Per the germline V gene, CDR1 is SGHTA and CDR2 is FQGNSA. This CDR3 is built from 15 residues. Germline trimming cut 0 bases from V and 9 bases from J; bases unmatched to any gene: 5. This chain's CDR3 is CASSLAAGGRGEQFF. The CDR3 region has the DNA TGTGCCAGCAGCTTAGCAGCGGGGGGGCGTGGTGAGCAGTTCTTC.

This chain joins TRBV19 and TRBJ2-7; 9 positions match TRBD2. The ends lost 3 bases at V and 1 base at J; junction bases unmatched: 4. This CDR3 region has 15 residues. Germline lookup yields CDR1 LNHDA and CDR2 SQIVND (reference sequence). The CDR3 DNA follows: TGTGCCAGTAGTATCGGTAGCGGGGGTTCCTACGAGCAGTACTTC. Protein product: CASSIGSGGSYEQYF.

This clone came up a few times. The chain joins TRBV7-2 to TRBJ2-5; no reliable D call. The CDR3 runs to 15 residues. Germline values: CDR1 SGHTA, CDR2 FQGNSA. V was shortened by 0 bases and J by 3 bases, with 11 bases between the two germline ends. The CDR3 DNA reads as TGTGCCAGCAGCTTAGCGTCGAGACTGGAAGAGACCCAGTACTTC. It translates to CASSLASRLEETQYF.

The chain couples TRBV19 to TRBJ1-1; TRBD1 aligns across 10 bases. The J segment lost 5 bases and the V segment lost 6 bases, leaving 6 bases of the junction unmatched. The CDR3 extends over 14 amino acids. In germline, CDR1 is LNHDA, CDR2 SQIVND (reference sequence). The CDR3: CASSRTGGGTEAFF. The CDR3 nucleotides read TGTGCCAGTAGCAGGACAGGGGGAGGGACTGAAGCTTTCTTT.

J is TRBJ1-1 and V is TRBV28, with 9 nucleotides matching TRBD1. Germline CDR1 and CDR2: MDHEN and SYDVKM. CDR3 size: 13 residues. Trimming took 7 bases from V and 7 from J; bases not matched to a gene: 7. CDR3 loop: CASTTGTGIEAFF. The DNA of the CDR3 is TGTGCCAGCACCACCGGGACAGGGATTGAAGCTTTCTTT.